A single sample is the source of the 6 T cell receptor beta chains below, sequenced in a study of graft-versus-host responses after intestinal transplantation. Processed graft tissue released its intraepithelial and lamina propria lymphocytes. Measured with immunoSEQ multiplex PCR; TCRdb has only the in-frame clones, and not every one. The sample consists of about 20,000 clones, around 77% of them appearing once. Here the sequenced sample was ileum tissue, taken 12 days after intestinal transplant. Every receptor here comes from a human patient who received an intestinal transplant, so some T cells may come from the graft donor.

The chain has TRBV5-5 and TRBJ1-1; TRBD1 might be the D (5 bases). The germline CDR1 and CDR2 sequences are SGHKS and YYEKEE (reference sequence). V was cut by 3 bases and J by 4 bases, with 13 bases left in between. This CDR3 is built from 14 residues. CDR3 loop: CASSWAVGGTEAFF. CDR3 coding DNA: TGTGCCAGCAGCTGGGCCGTCGGGGGCACTGAAGCTTTCTTT.

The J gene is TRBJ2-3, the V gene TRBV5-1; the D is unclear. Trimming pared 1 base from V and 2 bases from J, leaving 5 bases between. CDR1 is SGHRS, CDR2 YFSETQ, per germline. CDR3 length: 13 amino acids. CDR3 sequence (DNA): TGCGCCAGCAGCTTGACATTCACAGATACGCAGTATTTT. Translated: CASSLTFTDTQYF.

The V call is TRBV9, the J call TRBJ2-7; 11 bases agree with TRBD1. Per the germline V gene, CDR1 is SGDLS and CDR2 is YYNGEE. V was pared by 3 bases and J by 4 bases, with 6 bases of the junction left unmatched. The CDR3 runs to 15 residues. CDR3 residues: CASSGGGQGVYEQYF. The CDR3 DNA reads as TGTGCCAGCAGCGGAGGGGGACAGGGGGTGTACGAGCAGTACTTC.

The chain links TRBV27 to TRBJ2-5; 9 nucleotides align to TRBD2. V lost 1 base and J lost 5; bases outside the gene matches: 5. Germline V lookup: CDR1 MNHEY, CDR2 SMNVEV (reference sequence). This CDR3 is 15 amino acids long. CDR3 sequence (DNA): TGTGCCAGCAGTTTATTCGCGGGGGGGGTGGAGACCCAGTACTTC. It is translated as CASSLFAGGVETQYF.

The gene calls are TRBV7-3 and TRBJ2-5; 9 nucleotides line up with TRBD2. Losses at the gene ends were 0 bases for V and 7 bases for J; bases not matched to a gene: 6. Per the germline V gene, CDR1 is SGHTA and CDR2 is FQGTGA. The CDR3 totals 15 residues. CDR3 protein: CASSLTAGGGVTQYF. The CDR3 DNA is TGTGCCAGCAGCTTAACAGCGGGAGGTGGGGTGACCCAGTACTTC.

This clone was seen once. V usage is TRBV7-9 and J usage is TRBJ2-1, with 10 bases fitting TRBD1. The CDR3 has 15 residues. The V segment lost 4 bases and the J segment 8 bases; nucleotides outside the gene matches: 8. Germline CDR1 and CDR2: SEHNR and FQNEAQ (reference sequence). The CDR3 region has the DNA TGTGCCAGCAGCTGGAGACAGGGGGCGTTGGATGAGCAGTTCTTC. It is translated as CASSWRQGALDEQFF.